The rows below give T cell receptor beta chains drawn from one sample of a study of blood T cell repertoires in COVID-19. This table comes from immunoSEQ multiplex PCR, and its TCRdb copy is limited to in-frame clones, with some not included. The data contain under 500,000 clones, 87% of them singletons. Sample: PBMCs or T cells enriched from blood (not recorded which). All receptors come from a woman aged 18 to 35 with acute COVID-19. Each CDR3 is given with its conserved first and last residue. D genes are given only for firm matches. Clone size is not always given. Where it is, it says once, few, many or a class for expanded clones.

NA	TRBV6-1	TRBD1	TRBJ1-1	TGTGCCAGCAGTGAATTGGGGACAGGGGCGACTGAAGCTTTCTTT	CASSELGTGATEAFF
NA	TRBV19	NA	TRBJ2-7	TGTGCCAGTAGTATCACAGGGAGCGCCTACGAGCAGTACTTC	CASSITGSAYEQYF
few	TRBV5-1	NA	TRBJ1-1	TGCGCCAGCAGACGGCAGGGGCCTGAAGCTTTCTTT	CASRRQGPEAFF
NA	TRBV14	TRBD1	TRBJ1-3	TGTGCCAGCAGCCCTGATGTGGGGACAGTTTGGGACACCATATATTTT	CASSPDVGTVWDTIYF
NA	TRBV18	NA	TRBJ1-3	TGTGCCAGCTCACCACCTGTGTACAGTGGAAACACCATATATTTT	CASSPPVYSGNTIYF
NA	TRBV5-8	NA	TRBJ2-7	TGTGCCAGCAGCTTGTTGCGTTCCGAGCAGTACTTC	CASSLLRSEQYF
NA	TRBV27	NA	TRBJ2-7	TGTGCCAGCAGTGTCCCCAATAGCTACGAGCAGTACTTC	CASSVPNSYEQYF
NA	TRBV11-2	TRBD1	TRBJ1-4	TGTGCCAGCAGCGCCTCCGGGACAGCTAACGAAAAACTGTTTTTT	CASSASGTANEKLFF
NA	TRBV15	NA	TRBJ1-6	TGTGCCACCAGCGCGGGGGGAGATAATTCACCCCTCCACTTT	CATSAGGDNSPLHF
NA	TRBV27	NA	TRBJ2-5	TGTGCCAGCAGTTCCCCGGCGGGACCGTACCAAGAGACCCAGTACTTC	CASSSPAGPYQETQYF
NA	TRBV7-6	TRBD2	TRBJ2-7	TGTGCCAGCAGCACCCTAGCGGGGGAAGGCTACGAGCAGTACTTC	CASSTLAGEGYEQYF
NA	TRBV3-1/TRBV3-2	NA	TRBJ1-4	TGTGCCAGCAGCCGCCGGAGGGTGACGAAAAGCGCAACTAATGAAAAACTGTTTTTT	CASSRRRVTKSATNEKLFF
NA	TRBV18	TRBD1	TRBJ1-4	TGTGCCAGCTCACCTACAGGGGTAAATGAAAAACTGTTTTTT	CASSPTGVNEKLFF
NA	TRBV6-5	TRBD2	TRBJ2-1	TGTGCCAGCAATCGACTAGCGGGAGCTCCTAATGAGCAGTTCTTC	CASNRLAGAPNEQFF
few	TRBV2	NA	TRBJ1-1	TGTGCCAGCAGTGACACAGGGTCACTCACTGAAGCTTTCTTT	CASSDTGSLTEAFF
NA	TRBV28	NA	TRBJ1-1	TGTGCCAGCAGTCCAGGGGTGACTGAAGCTTTCTTT	CASSPGVTEAFF
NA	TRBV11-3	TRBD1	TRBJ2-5	TGTGCCAGCAGCTCCACAGGGGCGTCGGCGACCCAGTACTTC	CASSSTGASATQYF
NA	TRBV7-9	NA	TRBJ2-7	TGTGCCAGCAGCTTATCTTTCGGGAAGAGCTCCTACGAGCAGTACTTC	CASSLSFGKSSYEQYF
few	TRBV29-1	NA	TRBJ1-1	TGCAGCGTTGAATGGCTAGACAGAGCCAACACTGAAGCTTTCTTT	CSVEWLDRANTEAFF
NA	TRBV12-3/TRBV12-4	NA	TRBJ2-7	TGTGCCAGCAGTTTATACTACGAGCAGTACTTC	CASSLYYEQYF
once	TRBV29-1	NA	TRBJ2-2	TGCAGCGCCGGGACTCACACCGGGGAGCTGTTTTTT	CSAGTHTGELFF
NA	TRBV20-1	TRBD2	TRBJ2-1	TGCAGTGAAAAACGGGGGGATGAGCAGTTCTTC	CSEKRGDEQFF
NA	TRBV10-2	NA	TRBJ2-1	TGCGCCAGCAGTGATTCCGGACTGTACAATGAGCAGTTCTTC	CASSDSGLYNEQFF
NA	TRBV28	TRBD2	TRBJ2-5	TGTGCCAGCGGGCGGGAGATCCAAGAGACCCAGTACTTC	CASGREIQETQYF
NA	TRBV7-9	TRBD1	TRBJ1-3	TGTGCCAGCAGCGTAGAACAGGGGGCGGACACCATATATTTT	CASSVEQGADTIYF
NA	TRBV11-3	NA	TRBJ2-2	TGTGCCAGCAGCTTCCACTCCGGGGAGCTGTTTTTT	CASSFHSGELFF
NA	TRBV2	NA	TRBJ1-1	TGTGCCAGCAGTGAAGCTGGGGGGGGTGCTGAAGCTTTCTTT	CASSEAGGGAEAFF
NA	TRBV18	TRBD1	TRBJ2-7	TGTGCCAGCTCGCCCCGGACAGGGGACGTCTACGAGCAGTACTTC	CASSPRTGDVYEQYF
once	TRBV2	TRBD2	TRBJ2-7	TGTGCCACCCTAGCGGGAGGGCCGTTCAACGAGCAGTACTTC	CATLAGGPFNEQYF
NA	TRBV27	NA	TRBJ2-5	TGTGCCAGCAGTCCGCAGGGTACCCAAGAGACCCAGTACTTC	CASSPQGTQETQYF
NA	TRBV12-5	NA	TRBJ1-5	TGTGCTAGTGGTTTGGTGCAGGGCTATATCAATCAGCCCCAGCATTTT	CASGLVQGYINQPQHF
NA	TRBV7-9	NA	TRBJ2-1	TGTGCCAGCATGGGGGGAAGCTCCTACAATGAGCAGTTCTTC	CASMGGSSYNEQFF
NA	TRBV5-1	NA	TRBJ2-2	TGCGCCAGCAGCTTGAACGAGGCGTATGCGACCGGGGAGCTGTTTTTT	CASSLNEAYATGELFF
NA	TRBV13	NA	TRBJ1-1	TGTGCCAGCAGCTTAGGGCAGGGCGAAGCTTTCTTT	CASSLGQGEAFF
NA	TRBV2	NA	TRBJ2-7	TGTGCCAGCAGCCTAATCGACGAGCAGTACTTC	CASSLIDEQYF
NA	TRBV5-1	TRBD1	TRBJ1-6	TGCGCCAGCACGATGTACCGGGACAGTAATTCACCCCTCCACTTT	CASTMYRDSNSPLHF
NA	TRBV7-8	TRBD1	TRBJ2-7	TGTGCCAGCAGCTACATACAGGGGGACTACGAGCAGTACTTC	CASSYIQGDYEQYF
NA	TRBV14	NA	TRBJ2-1	TGTGCCAGCAGTAACCCCCTAGGTTACAATGAGCAGTTCTTC	CASSNPLGYNEQFF
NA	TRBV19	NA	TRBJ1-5	TGTGCCAGTAGTTTGATAGGACAGAGCAATCAGCCCCAGCATTTT	CASSLIGQSNQPQHF
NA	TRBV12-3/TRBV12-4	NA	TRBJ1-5	TGTGCCAGCAGTTTACTCAGGAATCAGCCCCAGCATTTT	CASSLLRNQPQHF
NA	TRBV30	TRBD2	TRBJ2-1	TGTGCCTGGAGTTGGACTAGCGGGGGGAATGAGCAGTTCTTC	CAWSWTSGGNEQFF
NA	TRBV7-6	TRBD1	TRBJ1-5	TGTGCCAGCAGCTTATCGGGACAGGGTGGGCAGCCCCAGCATTTT	CASSLSGQGGQPQHF
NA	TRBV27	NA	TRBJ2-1	TGTGCCAGCAGTTTAAGTAGAAATGAGCAGTTCTTC	CASSLSRNEQFF
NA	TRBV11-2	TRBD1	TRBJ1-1	TGTGCCAGCAGCTCAATACCCGGACAGGGGACCACGAACACTGAAGCTTTCTTT	CASSSIPGQGTTNTEAFF
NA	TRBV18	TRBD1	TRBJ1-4	TGTGCCAGCTCACTAAAGGGACAGGGGGCGGTGGATGAAAAACTGTTTTTT	CASSLKGQGAVDEKLFF
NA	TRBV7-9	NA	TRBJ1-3	TGTGCCAGCAGCAATGAACAGTTCTCTGGAAACACCATATATTTT	CASSNEQFSGNTIYF
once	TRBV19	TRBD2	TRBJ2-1	TGTGCCAGTAGTATAGGCGGGGGGCGCAATGAGCAGTTCTTC	CASSIGGGRNEQFF
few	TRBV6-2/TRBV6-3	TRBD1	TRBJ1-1	TGTGCCAGCAGTCGCGGACAGGGAAGTGAAGCTTTCTTT	CASSRGQGSEAFF
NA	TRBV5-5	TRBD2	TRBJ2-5	TGTGCCAGCAGCTGGACTAGCGGGGGGAAGGAGACCCAGTACTTC	CASSWTSGGKETQYF
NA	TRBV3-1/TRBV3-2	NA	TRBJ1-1	TGTGCCAGCAGCCTCTCGGGGAACACTGAAGCTTTCTTT	CASSLSGNTEAFF
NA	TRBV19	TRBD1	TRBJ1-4	TGTGCCAGTAGTCCGGAGACAGGGAATGAAAAACTGTTTTTT	CASSPETGNEKLFF
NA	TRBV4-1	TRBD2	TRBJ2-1	TGCGCCAGCAGCCCGGGGGGTAGCGGGGGCTACAATGAGCAGTTCTTC	CASSPGGSGGYNEQFF
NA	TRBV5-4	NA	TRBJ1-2	TGTGCCAGCAGCCAGGCCACAGGGACCTATGGCTACACCTTC	CASSQATGTYGYTF
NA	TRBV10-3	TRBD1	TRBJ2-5	TGTGCCATCAGGAGGGACAGCCAAGAGACCCAGTACTTC	CAIRRDSQETQYF
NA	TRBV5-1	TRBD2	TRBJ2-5	TGCGCCAGCAGCGCCACTAGCGGGAGGCCAGAGACCCAGTACTTC	CASSATSGRPETQYF
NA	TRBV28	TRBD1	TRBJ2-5	TGTGCCAGCACACCCGGGACAGGGGTCCGGGAGACCCAGTACTTC	CASTPGTGVRETQYF
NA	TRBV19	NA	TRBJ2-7	TGTGCCAGTAGTAAGCAGGTGGATTCCTACGAGCAGTACTTC	CASSKQVDSYEQYF